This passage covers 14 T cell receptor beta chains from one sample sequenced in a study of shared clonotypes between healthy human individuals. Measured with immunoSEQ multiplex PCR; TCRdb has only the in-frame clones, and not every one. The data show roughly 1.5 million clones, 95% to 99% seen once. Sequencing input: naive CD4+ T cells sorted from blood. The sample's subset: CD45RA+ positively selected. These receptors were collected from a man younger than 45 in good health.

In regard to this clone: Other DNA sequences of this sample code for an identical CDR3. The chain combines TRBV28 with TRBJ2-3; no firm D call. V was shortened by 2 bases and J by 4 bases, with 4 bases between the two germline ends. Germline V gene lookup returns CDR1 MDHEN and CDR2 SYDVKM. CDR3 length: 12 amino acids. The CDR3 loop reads CASSLRADTQYF. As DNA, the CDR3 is TGTGCCAGCAGTTTAAGGGCAGATACGCAGTATTTT.

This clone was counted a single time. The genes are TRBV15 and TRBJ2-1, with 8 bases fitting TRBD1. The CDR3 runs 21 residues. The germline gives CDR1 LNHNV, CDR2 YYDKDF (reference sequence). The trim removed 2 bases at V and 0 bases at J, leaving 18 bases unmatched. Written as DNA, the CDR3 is TGTGCCACCAGCAGAAATCGGGACAGGTTCCGTGACGGGCGCTCCTACAATGAGCAGTTCTTC. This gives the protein CATSRNRDRFRDGRSYNEQFF.

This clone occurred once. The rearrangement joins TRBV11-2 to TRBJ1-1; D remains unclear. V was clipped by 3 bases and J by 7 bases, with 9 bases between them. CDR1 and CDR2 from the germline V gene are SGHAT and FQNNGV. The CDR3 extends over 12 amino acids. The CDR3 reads CASSLATGEAFF. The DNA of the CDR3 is TGTGCCAGCAGCTTGGCGACGGGTGAAGCTTTCTTT.

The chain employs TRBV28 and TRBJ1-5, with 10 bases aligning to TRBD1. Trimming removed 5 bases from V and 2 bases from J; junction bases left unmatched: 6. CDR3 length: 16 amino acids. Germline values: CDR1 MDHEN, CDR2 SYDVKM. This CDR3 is CASSLTGTGGNQPQHF. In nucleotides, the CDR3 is TGTGCCAGCAGTCTCACCGGGACAGGGGGCAATCAGCCCCAGCATTTT. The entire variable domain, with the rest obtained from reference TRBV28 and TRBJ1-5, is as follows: DVKVTQSSRYLVKRTGEKVFLECVQDMDHENMFWYRQDPGLGLRLIYFSYDVKMKEKGDIPEGYSVSREKKERFSLILESASTNQTSMYLCASSLTGTGGNQPQHFGDGTRLSIL.

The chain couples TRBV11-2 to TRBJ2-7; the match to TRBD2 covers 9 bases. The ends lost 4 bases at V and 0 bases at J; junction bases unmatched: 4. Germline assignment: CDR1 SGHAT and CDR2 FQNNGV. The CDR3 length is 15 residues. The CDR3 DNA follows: TGTGCCAGCAGCTCCCTAGCGGGGAGCTCCTACGAGCAGTACTTC. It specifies CASSSLAGSSYEQYF.

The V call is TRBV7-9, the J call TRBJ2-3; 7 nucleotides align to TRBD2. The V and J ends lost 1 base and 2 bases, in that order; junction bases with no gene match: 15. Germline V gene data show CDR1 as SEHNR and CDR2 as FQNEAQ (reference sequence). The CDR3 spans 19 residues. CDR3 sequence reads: CASSLVTLTSRPNTDTQYF. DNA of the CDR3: TGTGCCAGCAGCTTAGTTACCTTGACTAGCAGACCAAACACAGATACGCAGTATTTT.

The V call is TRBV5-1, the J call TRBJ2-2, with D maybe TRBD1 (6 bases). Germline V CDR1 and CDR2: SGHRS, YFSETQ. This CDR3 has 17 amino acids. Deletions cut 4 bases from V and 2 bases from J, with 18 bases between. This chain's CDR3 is CASSRFTGTQNTGELFF. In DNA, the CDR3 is TGCGCCAGCAGCCGATTCACCGGGACACAAAACACCGGGGAGCTGTTTTTT.

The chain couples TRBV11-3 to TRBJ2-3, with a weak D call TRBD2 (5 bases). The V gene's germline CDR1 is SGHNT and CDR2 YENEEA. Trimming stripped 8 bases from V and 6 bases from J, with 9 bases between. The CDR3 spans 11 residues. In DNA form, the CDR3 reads TGTGCCAGCGCGTCGGGGGATACGCAGTATTTT. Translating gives CASASGDTQYF.

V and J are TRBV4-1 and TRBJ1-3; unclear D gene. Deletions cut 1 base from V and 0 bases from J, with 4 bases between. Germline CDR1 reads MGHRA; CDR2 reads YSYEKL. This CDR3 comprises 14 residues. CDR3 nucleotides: TGCGCCAGCAGCCAAGTAGCCTCTGGAAACACCATATATTTT. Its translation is CASSQVASGNTIYF.

CDR3: CASSPLAGGGTNEQFF. The CDR3, as DNA: TGTGCCAGCAGCCCTCTAGCGGGAGGAGGAACCAATGAGCAGTTCTTC. V usage is TRBV7-3 and J usage is TRBJ2-1; 11 positions agree with TRBD2. Unmatched junction bases numbered 9, after V lost 5 bases and J lost 6 bases. The germline V gene encodes CDR1 SGHTA and CDR2 FQGTGA. The CDR3 consists of 16 residues.

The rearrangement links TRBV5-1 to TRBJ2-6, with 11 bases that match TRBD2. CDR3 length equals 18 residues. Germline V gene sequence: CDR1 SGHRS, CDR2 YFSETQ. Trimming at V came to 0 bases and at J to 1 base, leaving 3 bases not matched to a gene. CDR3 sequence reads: CASSLEASGRSGANVLTF. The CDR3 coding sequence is TGCGCCAGCAGCTTGGAGGCTAGCGGGAGGTCTGGGGCCAACGTCCTGACTTTC.

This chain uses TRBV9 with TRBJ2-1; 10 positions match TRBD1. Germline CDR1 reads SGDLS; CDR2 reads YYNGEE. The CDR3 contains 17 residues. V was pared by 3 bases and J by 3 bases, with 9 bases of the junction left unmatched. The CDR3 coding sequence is TGTGCCAGCAGCGCCCTAAGGGGGACAGGGGTCTACAATGAGCAGTTCTTC. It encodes CASSALRGTGVYNEQFF. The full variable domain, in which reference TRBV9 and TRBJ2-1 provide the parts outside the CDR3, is DSGVTQTPKHLITATGQRVTLRCSPRSGDLSVYWYQQSLDQGLQFLIQYYNGEERAKGNILERFSAQQFPDLHSELNLSSLELGDSALYFCASSALRGTGVYNEQFFGPGTRLTVL.

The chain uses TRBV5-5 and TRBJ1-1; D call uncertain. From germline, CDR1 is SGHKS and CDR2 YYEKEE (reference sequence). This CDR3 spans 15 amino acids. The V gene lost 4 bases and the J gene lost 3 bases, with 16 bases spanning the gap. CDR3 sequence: CASSPRAALDTEAFF. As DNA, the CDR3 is TGTGCCAGCAGCCCCCGGGCGGCTCTGGACACTGAAGCTTTCTTT.

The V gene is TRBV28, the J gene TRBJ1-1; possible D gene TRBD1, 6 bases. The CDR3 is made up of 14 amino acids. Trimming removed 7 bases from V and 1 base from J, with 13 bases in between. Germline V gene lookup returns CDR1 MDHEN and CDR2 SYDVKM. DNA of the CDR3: TGTGCCAGCAACCTAGGGGGGCCGAACACTGAAGCTTTCTTT. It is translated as CASNLGGPNTEAFF.